The clone carrying this TCR beta chain was detected a few times. Its antigen is undetermined. The data are from a study of T-cell memory formation after mild COVID-19. TCRdb re-called the 5' RACE reads with MiXCR, one entry per CDR3 protein. Of some 120,000 distinct CDR3 sequences in the sample, about 16% were seen once. There are 15 residues in the CDR3. The junction had 14 bases not matched to a gene; V was cut back by 5 bases and J by 9 bases. The germline CDR1 and CDR2 sequences are SGHRS and YFSETQ. Study-level results: In second-wave clones peaking day 37, SARS-CoV-2 specificity remained unconfirmed.

Specimen: PBMCs or a T cell subset sorted from them (not recorded which). J is TRBJ2-1 and V is TRBV5-1; 7 bases are shared with TRBD2. This TCR was recovered from an adult woman who had mild COVID-19 (a few samples of this study predate the infection). Cell type and time point are not known. The CDR3 here is CASRRLVTSVGEQFF. CDR3 in DNA: TGCGCCAGCAGACGCCTTGTCACTAGCGTAGGTGAGCAGTTCTTC.